One and the same sample provided the 20 T cell receptor beta chains below, sequenced in a study of cytomegalovirus exposure and HLA in healthy donors. PCR amplification relied on 60 Vbeta primers (plus 13 Jbeta primers). Sequencing used immunoSEQ multiplex PCR; TCRdb keeps in-frame clones, though not all of them. The table shows 50,000 to 65,000 clones, with more than 60% occurring only once. The sample was PBMCs. The receptors were gathered from a man between 45 and 60 years old in good health and CMV-seropositive.

The table lists this clone with a few counts. The V call is TRBV5-6, the J call TRBJ2-5; D may be TRBD1 (6 bases). The CDR3 length is 14 residues. In germline, CDR1 is SGHDT, CDR2 YYEEEE. Trimming pared 0 bases from V and 4 bases from J, leaving 10 bases between. The CDR3 bases are TGTGCCAGCAGCTTGGGTGGGGGCTCAGAGACCCAGTACTTC. Amino acids: CASSLGGGSETQYF.

The chain recombines TRBV18 with TRBJ2-1; D might be TRBD1 (6 bases). V lost 3 bases and J 3 bases, leaving 9 bases between the germline ends. The CDR3 spans 14 residues. Germline CDR1 and CDR2: KGHSH and LQKENI. The CDR3 sequence: CASSPDRIYNEQFF. In nucleotides, the CDR3 is TGTGCCAGCTCACCTGACAGGATCTACAATGAGCAGTTCTTC.

This clone was seen a handful of times. The CDR3 sequence is CASSLVSSGNTIYF. CDR3 DNA sequence: TGTGCCAGCAGCTTGGTATCCTCTGGAAACACCATATATTTT. The rearrangement links TRBV5-6 to TRBJ1-3; no firm D call. The CDR3 runs 14 residues. CDR1 and CDR2 (germline): SGHDT, YYEEEE. The V gene lost 0 bases and the J gene lost 0 bases, with 4 bases spanning the gap.

V usage is TRBV10-3 and J usage is TRBJ2-7; the match to TRBD2 covers 8 bases. CDR1 and CDR2 (germline): ENHRY, SYGVKD. With V trimmed by 0 bases and J by 12 bases, 13 bases remained unmatched. This CDR3 has 15 residues. The CDR3 here is CAISESTGGGVPPYF. CDR3 sequence (DNA): TGTGCCATCAGTGAGTCGACCGGGGGGGGCGTGCCCCCGTACTTC.

On this clone itself: Sequence at one end of the junction differs from germline and may be a read error. The gene calls are TRBV30 and TRBJ1-1, with a tentative D call TRBD1 (6 bases). The CDR3 length is 15 residues. The germline V gene encodes CDR1 GTSNPN and CDR2 SVGIG (reference sequence). In nucleotides, the CDR3 is TGTGCCTGGAGCACGGGGGGGCGCGTGAAAACTGAAGCTTTCTTT. It specifies CAWSTGGRVKTEAFF.

The chain has TRBV7-9 and TRBJ1-4, with TRBD1 matching over 7 bases. The CDR3 consists of 15 residues. From germline, CDR1 is SEHNR and CDR2 FQNEAQ (reference sequence). The ends lost 4 bases at V and 7 bases at J; junction bases unmatched: 9. The CDR3 DNA sequence: TGTGCCAGCAGCTCCCGACAGGGAGGAACTGAAAAACTGTTTTTT. This codes for CASSSRQGGTEKLFF.

The CDR3 bases are TGTGCCAGCAGCCGGACTAGCGGGAGCGTGTATGAGACCCAGTACTTC. Residues: CASSRTSGSVYETQYF. V is TRBV7-6 and J is TRBJ2-5; 13 bases are shared with TRBD2. The CDR3 consists of 16 residues. After removal of 5 bases from V and 5 bases from J, the junction contained 8 bases not matched to a gene. Germline CDR1 and CDR2: SGHVS and FNYEAQ.

This chain joins TRBV7-2 and TRBJ2-4; TRBD1 matches 7 bases. Germline V gene lookup returns CDR1 SGHTA and CDR2 FQGNSA. J was trimmed by 5 bases and V by 5 bases; bases with no gene match: 3. The CDR3 spans 13 residues. The CDR3 DNA follows: TGTGCCAGCAGCACGGGACAGCAAAACATTCAGTACTTC. This encodes CASSTGQQNIQYF.

CDR3 region: CASSFGDSRNTEAFF. CDR3 DNA sequence: TGTGCCAGTAGTTTCGGGGATTCTCGGAACACTGAAGCTTTCTTT. The genes are TRBV19 and TRBJ1-1; D remains unclear. V lost 5 bases, J lost 1 base, and 14 bases lay in between. Per the germline V gene, CDR1 is LNHDA and CDR2 is SQIVND (reference sequence). The CDR3 runs 15 residues.

The sample holds one count of this clone. CDR3 residues: CASGRGLADYEQYF. For the CDR3, the DNA is TGTGCCAGCGGAAGGGGACTAGCGGACTACGAGCAGTACTTC. The chain joins TRBV6-6 to TRBJ2-7; 11 bases map to TRBD2. CDR1 is MNHNY, CDR2 SVGAGI, per germline (reference sequence). J lost 3 bases, V lost 8 bases, and 6 bases had no gene match. The CDR3 totals 14 residues.

The chain recombines TRBV30 with TRBJ2-1; possibly TRBD2 for D (6 bases). Germline V CDR1 and CDR2: GTSNPN, SVGIG (reference sequence). The CDR3 runs 15 residues. V was cut by 1 base and J by 9 bases, with 19 bases left in between. The CDR3 nucleotides are TGTGCCTGGAGTGCGAGCGGGCTCCTTCTCGGTGAGCAGTTCTTC. Translation: CAWSASGLLLGEQFF.

The chain couples TRBV7-2 to TRBJ1-4; tentative D call: TRBD1 (5 bases). Germline V gene lookup returns CDR1 SGHTA and CDR2 FQGNSA. Trimming cost V 5 bases and J 8 bases, with 15 bases left between them. The CDR3 covers 14 residues. CDR3 residues: CASSGGGLGEKLFF. CDR3 in DNA: TGTGCCAGCAGCGGGGGGGGGTTGGGGGAAAAACTGTTTTTT.

V usage is TRBV5-1 and J usage is TRBJ2-1; TRBD2 aligns across 9 bases. V lost 4 bases to trimming and J lost 12 bases; unmatched junction nucleotides: 5. This CDR3 region has 12 residues. The germline V gene has CDR1 SGHRS and CDR2 YFSETQ. CDR3 nucleotide sequence: TGCGCCAGCAGCCGCGGGGGGGACGGGCAGTTCTTC. Protein sequence: CASSRGGDGQFF.

The genes are TRBV5-6 and TRBJ2-3; 8 bases match TRBD2. This CDR3 is 15 amino acids long. Germline V gene lookup returns CDR1 SGHDT and CDR2 YYEEEE. V was clipped by 3 bases and J by 0 bases; unmatched bases: 3. CDR3: CASSSRGRSTDTQYF. CDR3 bases: TGTGCCAGCAGCTCTCGCGGGAGGAGCACAGATACGCAGTATTTT.

The chain links TRBV10-2 to TRBJ2-1; no clear D gene. CDR1 and CDR2 from the germline V gene are WSHSY and SAAADI. The CDR3 is 12 residues long. The CDR3: CAALGTYNEQFF. The CDR3, as DNA: TGCGCGGCCCTTGGCACCTACAATGAGCAGTTCTTC.

This sequence joins TRBV2 and TRBJ2-3, with TRBD1 as a possible D gene (5 bases). V gave up 5 bases and J gave up 3 bases, with 9 bases separating them. Germline V gene data show CDR1 as SNHLY and CDR2 as FYNNEI. This CDR3 comprises 13 residues. DNA for the CDR3: TGTGCCAGCAGTAAGCAGGGTACAGATACGCAGTATTTT. As protein: CASSKQGTDTQYF.

V gene TRBV6-5 combines with J gene TRBJ2-3; a weak D match, TRBD1 (5 bases). The V gene lost 3 bases and the J gene lost 3 bases, with 10 bases spanning the gap. The length of the CDR3 is 14 residues. Per germline, CDR1 MNHEY and CDR2 SVGAGI. The CDR3 sequence: CASSYPGRTDTQYF. CDR3 bases: TGTGCCAGCAGTTATCCAGGGCGAACAGATACGCAGTATTTT.

This clone occurred a few times. This chain joins TRBV29-1 and TRBJ2-4, with D possibly TRBD1 on 6 matching bases. This CDR3 is 14 amino acids long. CDR1 is SQVTM, CDR2 ANQGSEA, per germline. The V and J ends lost 5 bases and 3 bases respectively, with 14 bases between them. The CDR3 loop reads CSVSTGLSKNIQYF. Here the CDR3 DNA reads TGCAGCGTTTCGACAGGATTGAGCAAAAACATTCAGTACTTC.

This chain links TRBV6-6 with TRBJ1-1, with D hard to call. V lost 2 bases, J lost 3 bases, and 10 bases lay in between. Germline-derived CDR1 and CDR2 are MNHNY and SVGAGI (reference sequence). The CDR3 contains 14 residues. In DNA form, the CDR3 reads TGTGCCAGCAGTTACCGGGCCGGGGACACTGAAGCTTTCTTT. Protein: CASSYRAGDTEAFF.

The chain combines TRBV5-6 with TRBJ2-1; D perhaps matches TRBD2 (6 bases). Germline CDR1 reads SGHDT; CDR2 reads YYEEEE. The CDR3 is made up of 18 amino acids. V lost 1 base and J 0 bases, leaving 17 bases between the germline ends. This chain's CDR3 is CASSLWGKTRDSYNEQFF. The CDR3 DNA reads TGTGCCAGCAGCTTGTGGGGGAAGACGCGGGACTCCTACAATGAGCAGTTCTTC.